This T cell receptor beta chain was recovered during a study of blood T cells in healthy people across ages. General study results and limits: With donor CMV status unknown, expanded clonotype changes were possibly confounded. Roughly linear age-related decline in beta diversity appeared, significant by age around 36.

This clonotype turned up a few times. What it recognizes is unknown. Compared with germline, one end of the junction differs, possibly owing to a read error. Drawing of peripheral blood yielded about 9.7 milliliters from each donor. The study isolated at least 6.5 million PBMCs from each sample. A sample-barcoded 5' primer and a J-beta primer mix were used in a second PCR of roughly 6 to 12 cycles. MiXCR, applied by TCRdb to the 5' RACE reads, yields one record per CDR3 protein. The sample has 1.5 million to 2 million distinct CDR3 sequences, about 30% seen once. Sequencing was performed on blood. This clonotype was obtained from a woman aged 30 to 39 in good health.

CDR3 sequence reads: CASGFRRGRTDTQYF. For the CDR3, the DNA is TGTGCCAGCGGTTTTCGCCGGGGGCGCACAGATACGCAGTATTTT. This chain joins TRBV12-3 or TRBV12-4 and TRBJ2-3; either TRBD1 or TRBD2 may supply D (6 bases each). This CDR3 region has 15 residues.